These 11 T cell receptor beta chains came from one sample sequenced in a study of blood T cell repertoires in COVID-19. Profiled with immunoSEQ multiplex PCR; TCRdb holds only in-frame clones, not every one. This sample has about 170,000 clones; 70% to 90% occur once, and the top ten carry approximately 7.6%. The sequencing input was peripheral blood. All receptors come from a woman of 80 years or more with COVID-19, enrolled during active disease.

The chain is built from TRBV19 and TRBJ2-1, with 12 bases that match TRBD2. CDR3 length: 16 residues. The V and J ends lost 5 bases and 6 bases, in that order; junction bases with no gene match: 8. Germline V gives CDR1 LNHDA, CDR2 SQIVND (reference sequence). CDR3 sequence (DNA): TGTGCCAGTAGTTCCGGGCGGACTAGCGGGATCAATGAGCAGTTCTTC. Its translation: CASSSGRTSGINEQFF. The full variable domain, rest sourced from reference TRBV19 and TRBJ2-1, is DGGITQSPKYLFRKEGQNVTLSCEQNLNHDAMYWYRQDPGQGLRLIYYSQIVNDFQKGDIAEGYSVSREKKESFPLTVTSAQKNPTAFYLCASSSGRTSGINEQFFGPGTRLTVL.

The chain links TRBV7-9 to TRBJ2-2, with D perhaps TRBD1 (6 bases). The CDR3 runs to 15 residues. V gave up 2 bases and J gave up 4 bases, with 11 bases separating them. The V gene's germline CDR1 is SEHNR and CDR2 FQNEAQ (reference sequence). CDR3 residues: CASSLSGAGTGELFF. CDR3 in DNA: TGTGCCAGCAGCTTATCAGGGGCTGGCACCGGGGAGCTGTTTTTT.

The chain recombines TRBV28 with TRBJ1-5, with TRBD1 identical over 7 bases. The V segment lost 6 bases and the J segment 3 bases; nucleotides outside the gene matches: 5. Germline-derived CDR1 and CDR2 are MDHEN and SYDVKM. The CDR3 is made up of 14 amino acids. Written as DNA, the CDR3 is TGTGCCAGCAGCTGGGGACAGACCAATCAGCCCCAGCATTTT. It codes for CASSWGQTNQPQHF.

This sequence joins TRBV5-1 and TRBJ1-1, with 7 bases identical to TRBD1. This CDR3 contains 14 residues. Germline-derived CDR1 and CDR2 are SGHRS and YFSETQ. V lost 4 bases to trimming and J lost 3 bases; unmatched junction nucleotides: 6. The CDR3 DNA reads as TGCGCCAGCAGCGAAGCAGGGGGTCACACTGAAGCTTTCTTT. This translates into CASSEAGGHTEAFF.

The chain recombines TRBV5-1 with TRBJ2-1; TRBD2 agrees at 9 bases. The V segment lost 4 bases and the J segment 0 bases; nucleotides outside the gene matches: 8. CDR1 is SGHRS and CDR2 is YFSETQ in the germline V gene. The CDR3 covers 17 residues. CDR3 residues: CASSVSGGTPSYNEQFF. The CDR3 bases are TGCGCCAGCAGCGTTAGCGGGGGCACCCCCTCCTACAATGAGCAGTTCTTC.

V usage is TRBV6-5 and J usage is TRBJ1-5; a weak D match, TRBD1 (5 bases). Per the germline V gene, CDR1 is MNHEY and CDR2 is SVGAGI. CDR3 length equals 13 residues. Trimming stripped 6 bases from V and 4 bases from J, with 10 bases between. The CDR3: CASRMDNNQPQHF. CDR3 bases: TGTGCCAGCAGGATGGACAATAATCAGCCCCAGCATTTT.

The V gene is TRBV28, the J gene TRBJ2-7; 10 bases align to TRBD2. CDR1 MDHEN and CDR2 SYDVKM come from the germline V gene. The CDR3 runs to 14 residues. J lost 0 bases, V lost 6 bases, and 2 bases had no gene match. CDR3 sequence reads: CASRGLATSYEQYF. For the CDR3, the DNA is TGTGCCAGCAGGGGACTAGCGACCTCCTACGAGCAGTACTTC.

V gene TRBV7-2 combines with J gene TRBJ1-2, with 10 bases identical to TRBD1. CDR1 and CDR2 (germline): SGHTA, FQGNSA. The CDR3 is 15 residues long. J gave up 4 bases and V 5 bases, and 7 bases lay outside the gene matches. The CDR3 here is CASSPWTGGVYGYTF. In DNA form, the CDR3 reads TGTGCCAGCAGCCCGTGGACAGGGGGGGTCTATGGCTACACCTTC.

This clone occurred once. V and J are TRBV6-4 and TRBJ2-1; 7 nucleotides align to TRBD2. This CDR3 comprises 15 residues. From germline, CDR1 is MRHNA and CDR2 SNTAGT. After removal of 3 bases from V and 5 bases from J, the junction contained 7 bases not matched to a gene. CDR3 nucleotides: TGTGCCAGCAGTGAGAGGGCTAGCGGTAACAATGAGCAGTTCTTC. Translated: CASSERASGNNEQFF.

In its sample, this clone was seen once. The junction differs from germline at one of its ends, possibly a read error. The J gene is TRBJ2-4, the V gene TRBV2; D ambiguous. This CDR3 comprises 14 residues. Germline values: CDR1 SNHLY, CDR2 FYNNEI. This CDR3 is CASSEGIAKNIQYF. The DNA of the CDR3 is TGTGCCAGCAGCGAAGGTATAGCCAAAAACATTCAGTACTTC.

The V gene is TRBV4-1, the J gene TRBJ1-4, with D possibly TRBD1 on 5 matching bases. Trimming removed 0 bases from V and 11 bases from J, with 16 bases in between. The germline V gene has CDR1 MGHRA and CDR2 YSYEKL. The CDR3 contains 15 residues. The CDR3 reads CASSQDLRSGGKLFF. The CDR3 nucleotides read TGCGCCAGCAGCCAAGATTTGAGGTCGGGGGGGAAACTGTTTTTT.